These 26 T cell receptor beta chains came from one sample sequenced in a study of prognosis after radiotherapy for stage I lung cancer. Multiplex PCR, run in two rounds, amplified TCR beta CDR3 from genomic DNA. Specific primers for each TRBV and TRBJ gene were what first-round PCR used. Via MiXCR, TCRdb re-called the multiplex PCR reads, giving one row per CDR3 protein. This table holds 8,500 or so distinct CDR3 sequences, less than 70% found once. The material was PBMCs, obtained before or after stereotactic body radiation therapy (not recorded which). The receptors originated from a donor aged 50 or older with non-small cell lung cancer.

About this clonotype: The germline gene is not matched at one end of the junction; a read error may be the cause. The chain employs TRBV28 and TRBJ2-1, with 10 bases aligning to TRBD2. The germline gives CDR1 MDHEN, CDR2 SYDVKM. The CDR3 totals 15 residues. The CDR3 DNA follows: TGTGCCATCAGTCCTAGCGGGAGCTCCTACAATGAGCAGTTCTTC. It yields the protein CAISPSGSSYNEQFF.

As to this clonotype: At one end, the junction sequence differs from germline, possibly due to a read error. The CDR3 region is CASSENTAPYEEYF. CDR3 nucleotides: TGTGCCAGCAGCGAGAACACCGCCCCATACGAGGAGTACTTC. The gene calls are TRBV5-8 and TRBJ2-7; D gene unclear. The germline V gene has CDR1 SGHTS and CDR2 YDEGEE. This CDR3 region has 14 residues.

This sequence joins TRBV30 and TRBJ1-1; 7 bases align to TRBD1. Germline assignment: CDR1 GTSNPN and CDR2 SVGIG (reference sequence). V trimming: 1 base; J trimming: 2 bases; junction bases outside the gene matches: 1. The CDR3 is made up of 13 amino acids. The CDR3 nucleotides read TGTGCCTGGAGTGGACAGGGCAACACTGAAGCTTTCTTT. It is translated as CAWSGQGNTEAFF.

CDR3 bases: TGTGCCACCAGTGACCCCGACAGGGCCTACGAGCAGTACTTC. Residues: CATSDPDRAYEQYF. This chain joins TRBV24-1 and TRBJ2-7, with 7 bases that match TRBD1. This CDR3 is 14 amino acids long. With 4 bases clipped from V and 2 bases from J, the junction kept 4 bases outside the gene matches. CDR1 and CDR2 (germline): KGHDR, SFDVKD.

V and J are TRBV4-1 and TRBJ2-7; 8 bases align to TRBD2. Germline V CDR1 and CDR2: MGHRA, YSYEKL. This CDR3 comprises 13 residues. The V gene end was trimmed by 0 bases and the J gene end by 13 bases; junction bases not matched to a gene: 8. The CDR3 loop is CASSQDAGGDHYF. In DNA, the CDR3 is TGCGCCAGCAGCCAAGATGCGGGGGGAGATCATTACTTC.

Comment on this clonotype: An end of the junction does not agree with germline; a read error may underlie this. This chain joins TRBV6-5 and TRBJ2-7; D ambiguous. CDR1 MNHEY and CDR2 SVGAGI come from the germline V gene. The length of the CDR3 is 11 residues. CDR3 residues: CVSSYLSEHYF. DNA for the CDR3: TGTGTCAGCAGTTACCTGAGCGAGCATTACTTC.

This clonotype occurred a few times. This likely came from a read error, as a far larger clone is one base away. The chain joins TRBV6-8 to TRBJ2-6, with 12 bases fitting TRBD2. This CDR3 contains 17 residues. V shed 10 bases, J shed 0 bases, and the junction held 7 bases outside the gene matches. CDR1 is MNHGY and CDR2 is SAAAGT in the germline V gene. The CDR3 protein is CAIGLAGSPSGANVLTF. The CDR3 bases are TGTGCCATCGGACTAGCGGGATCCCCCTCTGGGGCCAACGTCCTGACTTTC.

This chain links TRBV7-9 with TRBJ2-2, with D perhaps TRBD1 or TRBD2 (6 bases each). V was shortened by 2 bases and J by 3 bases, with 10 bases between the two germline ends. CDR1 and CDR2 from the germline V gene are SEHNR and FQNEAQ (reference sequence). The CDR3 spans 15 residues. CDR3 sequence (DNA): TGTGCCAGCAGCTTATTGGGGGGCGACACCGGGGAGCTGTTTTTT. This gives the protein CASSLLGGDTGELFF.

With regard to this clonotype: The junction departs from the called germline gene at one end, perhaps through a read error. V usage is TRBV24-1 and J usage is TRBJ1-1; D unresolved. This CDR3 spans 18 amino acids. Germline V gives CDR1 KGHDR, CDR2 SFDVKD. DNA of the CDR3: TGTTCCACCAGTGAGAAAGGGTTGCCCAAGGGTGTGGTCACTGAAGCTTTCTTT. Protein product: CSTSEKGLPKGVVTEAFF.

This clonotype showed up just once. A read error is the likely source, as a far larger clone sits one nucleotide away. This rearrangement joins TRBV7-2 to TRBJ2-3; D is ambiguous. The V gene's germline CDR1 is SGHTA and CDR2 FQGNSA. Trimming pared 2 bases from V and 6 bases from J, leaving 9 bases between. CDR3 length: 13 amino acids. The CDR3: CASSLTVADTQYF. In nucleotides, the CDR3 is TGTGCCAGCAGCTTAACGGTGGCCGATACGCAGTATTTT.

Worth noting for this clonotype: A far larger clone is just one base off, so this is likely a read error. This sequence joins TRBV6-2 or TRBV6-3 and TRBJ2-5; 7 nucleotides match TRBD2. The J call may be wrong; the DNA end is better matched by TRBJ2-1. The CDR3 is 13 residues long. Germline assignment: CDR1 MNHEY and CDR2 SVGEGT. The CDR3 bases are TGTGCCGGATGGACTAGTAACGTCCATGAGCAGTTCTTC. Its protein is CAGWTSNVHEQFF.

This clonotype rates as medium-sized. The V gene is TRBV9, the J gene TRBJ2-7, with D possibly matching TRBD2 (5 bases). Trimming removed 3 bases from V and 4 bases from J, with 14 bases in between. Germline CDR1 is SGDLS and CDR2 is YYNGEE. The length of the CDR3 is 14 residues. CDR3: CASSGGTRPYEQYF. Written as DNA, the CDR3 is TGTGCCAGCAGCGGAGGCACTAGACCGTACGAGCAGTACTTC.

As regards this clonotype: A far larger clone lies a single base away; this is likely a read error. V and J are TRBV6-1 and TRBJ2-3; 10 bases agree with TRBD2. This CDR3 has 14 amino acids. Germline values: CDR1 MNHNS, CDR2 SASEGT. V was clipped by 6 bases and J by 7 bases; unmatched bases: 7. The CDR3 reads CASRSGREGYTQYF. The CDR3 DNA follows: TGTGCCAGCAGGAGCGGGAGGGAGGGATATACGCAGTATTTT.

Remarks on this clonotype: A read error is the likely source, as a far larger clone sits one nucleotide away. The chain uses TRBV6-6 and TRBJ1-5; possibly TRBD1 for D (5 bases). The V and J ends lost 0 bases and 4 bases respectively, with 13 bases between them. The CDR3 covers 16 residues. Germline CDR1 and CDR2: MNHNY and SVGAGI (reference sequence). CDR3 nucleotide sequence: TGTGCCAGCAGTTACTCCAGACAGTGGGAAAATCAGCCCCAGCATTTT. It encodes CASSYSRQWENQPQHF.

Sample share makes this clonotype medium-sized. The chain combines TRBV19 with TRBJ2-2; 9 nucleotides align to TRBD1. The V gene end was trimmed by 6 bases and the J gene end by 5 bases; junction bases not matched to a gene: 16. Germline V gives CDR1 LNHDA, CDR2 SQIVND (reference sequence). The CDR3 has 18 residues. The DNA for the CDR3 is TGTGCCAGTAGACCCGGACAGGGGTGGCAGTTTGCAACCGGGGAGCTGTTTTTT. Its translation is CASRPGQGWQFATGELFF.

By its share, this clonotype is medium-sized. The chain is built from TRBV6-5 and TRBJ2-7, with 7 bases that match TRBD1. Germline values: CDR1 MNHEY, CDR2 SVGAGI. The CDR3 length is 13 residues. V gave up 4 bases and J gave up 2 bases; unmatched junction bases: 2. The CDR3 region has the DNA TGTGCCAGCAGTTCACAGGGGACCTACGAGCAGTACTTC. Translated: CASSSQGTYEQYF.

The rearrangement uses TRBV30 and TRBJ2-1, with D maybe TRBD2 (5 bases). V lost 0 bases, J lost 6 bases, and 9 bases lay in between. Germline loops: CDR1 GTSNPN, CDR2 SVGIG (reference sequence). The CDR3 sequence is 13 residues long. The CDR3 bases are TGTGCCTGGAGTGTGGGAGACCCCAATGAGCAGTTCTTC. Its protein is CAWSVGDPNEQFF.

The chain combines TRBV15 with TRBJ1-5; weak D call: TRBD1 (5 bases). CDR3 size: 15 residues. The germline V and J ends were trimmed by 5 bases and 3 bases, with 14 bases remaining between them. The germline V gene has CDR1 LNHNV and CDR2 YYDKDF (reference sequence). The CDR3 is CATSLGRAPNQPQHF. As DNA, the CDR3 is TGTGCCACCAGCCTTGGCAGGGCGCCCAATCAGCCCCAGCATTTT.

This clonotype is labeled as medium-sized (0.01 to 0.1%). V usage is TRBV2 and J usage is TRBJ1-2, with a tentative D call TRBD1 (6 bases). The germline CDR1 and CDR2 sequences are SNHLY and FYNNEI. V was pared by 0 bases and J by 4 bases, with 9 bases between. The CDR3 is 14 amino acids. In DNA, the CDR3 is TGTGCCAGCAGTGAAGCTGGACAGCTCTATGGCTACACCTTC. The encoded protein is CASSEAGQLYGYTF.

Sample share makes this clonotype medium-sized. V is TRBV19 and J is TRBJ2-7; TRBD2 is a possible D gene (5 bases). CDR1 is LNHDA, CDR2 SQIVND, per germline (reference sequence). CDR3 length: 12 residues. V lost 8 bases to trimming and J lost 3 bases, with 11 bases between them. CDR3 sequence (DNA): TGTGCCAGTCGCAGCGGAGACTACGAGCAGTACTTC. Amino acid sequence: CASRSGDYEQYF. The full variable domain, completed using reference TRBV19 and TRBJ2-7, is DGGITQSPKYLFRKEGQNVTLSCEQNLNHDAMYWYRQDPGQGLRLIYYSQIVNDFQKGDIAEGYSVSREKKESFPLTVTSAQKNPTAFYLCASRSGDYEQYFGPGTRLTVT.

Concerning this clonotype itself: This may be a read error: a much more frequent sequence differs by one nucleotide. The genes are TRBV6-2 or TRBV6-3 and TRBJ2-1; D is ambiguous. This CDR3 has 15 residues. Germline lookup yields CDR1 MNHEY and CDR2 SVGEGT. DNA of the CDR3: TGTGCCTGCAGTTCCCTAGTATCCCATTACAATGAGCAGTTCTTC. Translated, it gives CACSSLVSHYNEQFF.

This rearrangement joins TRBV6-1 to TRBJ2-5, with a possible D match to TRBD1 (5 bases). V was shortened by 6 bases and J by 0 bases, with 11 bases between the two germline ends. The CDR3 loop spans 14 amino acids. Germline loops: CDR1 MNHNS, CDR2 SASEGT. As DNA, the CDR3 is TGTGCCAGCAGGTCCAACAGGCACCAAGAGACCCAGTACTTC. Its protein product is CASRSNRHQETQYF.

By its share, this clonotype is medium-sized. The CDR3 DNA is TGTGCCAGCAGGCTTTTGGGGGAGCTGTTTTTT. This translates into CASRLLGELFF. The chain links TRBV28 to TRBJ2-2; no definite D call. Trimming took 6 bases from V and 8 from J, leaving 7 bases between them. CDR1 is MDHEN, CDR2 SYDVKM, per germline. The CDR3 runs to 11 residues.

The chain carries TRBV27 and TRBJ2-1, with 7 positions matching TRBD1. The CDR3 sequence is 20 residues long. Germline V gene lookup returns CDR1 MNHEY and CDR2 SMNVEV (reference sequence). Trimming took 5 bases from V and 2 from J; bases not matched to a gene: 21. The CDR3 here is CASSGGQPRKTEGAYNEQFF. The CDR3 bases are TGTGCCAGCAGTGGGGGACAGCCAAGAAAAACTGAGGGCGCCTACAATGAGCAGTTCTTC.

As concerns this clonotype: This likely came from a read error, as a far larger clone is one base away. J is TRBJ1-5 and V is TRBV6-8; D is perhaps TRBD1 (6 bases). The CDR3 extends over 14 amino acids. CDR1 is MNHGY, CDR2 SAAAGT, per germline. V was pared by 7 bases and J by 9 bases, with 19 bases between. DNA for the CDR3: TGTGCCAGCAACACCGGGACATGGGTCGGGCCCCAGCATTTT. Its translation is CASNTGTWVGPQHF.

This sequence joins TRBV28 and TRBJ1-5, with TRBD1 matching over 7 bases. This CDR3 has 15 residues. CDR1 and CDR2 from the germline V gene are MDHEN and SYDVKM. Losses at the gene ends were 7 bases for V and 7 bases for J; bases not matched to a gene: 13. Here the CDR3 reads CASTLYAVGGQPQHF. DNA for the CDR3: TGTGCCAGCACCCTCTATGCGGTAGGGGGCCAGCCCCAGCATTTT. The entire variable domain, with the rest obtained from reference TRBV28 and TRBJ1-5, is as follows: DVKVTQSSRYLVKRTGEKVFLECVQDMDHENMFWYRQDPGLGLRLIYFSYDVKMKEKGDIPEGYSVSREKKERFSLILESASTNQTSMYLCASTLYAVGGQPQHFGDGTRLSIL.